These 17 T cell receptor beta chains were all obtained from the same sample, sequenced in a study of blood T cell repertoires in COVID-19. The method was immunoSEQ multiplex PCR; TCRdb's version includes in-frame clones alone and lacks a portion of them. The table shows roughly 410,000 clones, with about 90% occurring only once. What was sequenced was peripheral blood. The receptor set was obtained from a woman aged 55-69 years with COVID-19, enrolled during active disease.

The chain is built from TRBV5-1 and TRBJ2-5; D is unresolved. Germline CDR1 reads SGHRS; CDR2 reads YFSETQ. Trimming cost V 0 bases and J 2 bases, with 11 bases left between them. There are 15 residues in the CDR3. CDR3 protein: CASSLANYPQETQYF. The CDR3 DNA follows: TGCGCCAGCAGCTTGGCGAACTACCCACAAGAGACCCAGTACTTC.

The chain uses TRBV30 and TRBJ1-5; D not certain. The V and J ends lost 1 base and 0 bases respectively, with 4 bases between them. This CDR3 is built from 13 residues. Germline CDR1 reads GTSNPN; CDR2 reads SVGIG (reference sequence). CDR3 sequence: CAWSGVSNQPQHF. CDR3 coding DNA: TGTGCCTGGAGTGGAGTTAGCAATCAGCCCCAGCATTTT.

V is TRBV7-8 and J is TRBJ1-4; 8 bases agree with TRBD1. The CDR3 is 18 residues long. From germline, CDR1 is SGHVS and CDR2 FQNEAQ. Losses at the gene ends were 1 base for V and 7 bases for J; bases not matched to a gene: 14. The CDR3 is CASSLGPSTGALSEKLFF. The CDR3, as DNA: TGTGCCAGCAGCTTAGGACCATCGACAGGGGCCTTATCTGAAAAACTGTTTTTT.

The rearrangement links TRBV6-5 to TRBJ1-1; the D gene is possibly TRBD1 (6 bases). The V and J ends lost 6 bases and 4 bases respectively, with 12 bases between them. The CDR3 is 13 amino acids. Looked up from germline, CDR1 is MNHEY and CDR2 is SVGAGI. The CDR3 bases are TGTGCCAGCAGGGGACATTCCACCACTGAAGCTTTCTTT. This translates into CASRGHSTTEAFF.

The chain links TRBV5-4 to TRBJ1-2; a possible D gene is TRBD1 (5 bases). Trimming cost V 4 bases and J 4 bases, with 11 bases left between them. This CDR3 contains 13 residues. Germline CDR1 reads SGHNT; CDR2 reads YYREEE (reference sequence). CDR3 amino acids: CASSATVGYGYTF. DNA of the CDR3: TGTGCCAGCAGCGCGACAGTCGGCTATGGCTACACCTTC.

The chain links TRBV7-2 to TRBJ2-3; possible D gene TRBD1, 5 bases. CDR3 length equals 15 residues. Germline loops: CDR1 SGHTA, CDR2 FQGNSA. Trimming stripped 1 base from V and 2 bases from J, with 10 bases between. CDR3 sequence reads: CASSLDGQSTDTQYF. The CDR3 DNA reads TGTGCCAGCAGCTTAGATGGACAATCCACAGATACGCAGTATTTT.

Here the CDR3 DNA reads TGTGCCAGCAGCCCCGGCGTTTTGGGACAGATCACCGGGGAGCTGTTTTTT. Translated: CASSPGVLGQITGELFF. The rearrangement uses TRBV7-6 and TRBJ2-2, with 7 bases lining up with TRBD1. CDR1 and CDR2 from the germline V gene are SGHVS and FNYEAQ. The trim removed 5 bases at V and 4 bases at J, leaving 13 bases unmatched. CDR3 length: 17 amino acids.

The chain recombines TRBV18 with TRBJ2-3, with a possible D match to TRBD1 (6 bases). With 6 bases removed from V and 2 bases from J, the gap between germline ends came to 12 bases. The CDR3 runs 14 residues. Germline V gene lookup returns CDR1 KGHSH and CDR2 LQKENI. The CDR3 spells CASSDRMITDTQYF. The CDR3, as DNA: TGTGCCAGCTCCGACAGGATGATCACAGATACGCAGTATTTT.

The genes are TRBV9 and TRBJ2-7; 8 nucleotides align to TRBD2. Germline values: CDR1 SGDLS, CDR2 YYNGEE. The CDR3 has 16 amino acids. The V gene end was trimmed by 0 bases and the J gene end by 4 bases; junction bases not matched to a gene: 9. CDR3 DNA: TGTGCCAGCAGCGTAGGGGGAGCGGGGGTCCTGTACGAGCAGTACTTC. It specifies CASSVGGAGVLYEQYF.

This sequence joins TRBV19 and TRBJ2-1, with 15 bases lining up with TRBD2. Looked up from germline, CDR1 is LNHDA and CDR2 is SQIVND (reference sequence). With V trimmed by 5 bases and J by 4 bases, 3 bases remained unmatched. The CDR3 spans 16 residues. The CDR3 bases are TGTGCCAGTAGTGCCGGGACTAGCGGGAGGTACAATGAGCAGTTCTTC. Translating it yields CASSAGTSGRYNEQFF. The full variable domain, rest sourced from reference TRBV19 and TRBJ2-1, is DGGITQSPKYLFRKEGQNVTLSCEQNLNHDAMYWYRQDPGQGLRLIYYSQIVNDFQKGDIAEGYSVSREKKESFPLTVTSAQKNPTAFYLCASSAGTSGRYNEQFFGPGTRLTVL.

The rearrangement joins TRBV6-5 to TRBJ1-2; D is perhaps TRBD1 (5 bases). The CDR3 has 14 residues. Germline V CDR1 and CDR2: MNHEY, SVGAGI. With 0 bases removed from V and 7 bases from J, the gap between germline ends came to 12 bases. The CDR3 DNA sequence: TGTGCCAGCAGTTACTCGGGGGGGATCGCTGGCTACACCTTC. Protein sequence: CASSYSGGIAGYTF.

CDR3 sequence: CASSVGVQGDYGYTF. DNA for the CDR3: TGTGCCAGCAGCGTAGGAGTACAGGGCGACTATGGCTACACCTTC. This rearrangement joins TRBV9 to TRBJ1-2, with D perhaps matching TRBD1 (6 bases). There are 15 residues in the CDR3. Germline V gene data show CDR1 as SGDLS and CDR2 as YYNGEE. The germline V and J ends were trimmed by 0 bases and 3 bases, with 12 bases remaining between them. The complete variable domain, with remaining parts taken from reference TRBV9 and TRBJ1-2, reads DSGVTQTPKHLITATGQRVTLRCSPRSGDLSVYWYQQSLDQGLQFLIQYYNGEERAKGNILERFSAQQFPDLHSELNLSSLELGDSALYFCASSVGVQGDYGYTFGSGTRLTVV.

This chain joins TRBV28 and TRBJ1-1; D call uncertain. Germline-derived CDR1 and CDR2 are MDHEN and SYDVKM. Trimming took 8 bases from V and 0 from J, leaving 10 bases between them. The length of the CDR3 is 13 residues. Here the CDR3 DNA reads TGTGCCAGCCTCGGGTTCGTGAACACTGAAGCTTTCTTT. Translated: CASLGFVNTEAFF. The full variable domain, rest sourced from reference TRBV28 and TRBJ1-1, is DVKVTQSSRYLVKRTGEKVFLECVQDMDHENMFWYRQDPGLGLRLIYFSYDVKMKEKGDIPEGYSVSREKKERFSLILESASTNQTSMYLCASLGFVNTEAFFGQGTRLTVV.

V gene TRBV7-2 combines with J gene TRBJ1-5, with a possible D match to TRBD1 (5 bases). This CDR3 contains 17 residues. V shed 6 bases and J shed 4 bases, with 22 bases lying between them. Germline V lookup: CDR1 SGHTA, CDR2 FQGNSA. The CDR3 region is CASSLDRAGGSNQPQHF. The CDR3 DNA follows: TGTGCCAGCAGTCTAGATCGGGCGGGGGGTTCTAATCAGCCCCAGCATTTT. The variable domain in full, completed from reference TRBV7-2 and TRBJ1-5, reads GAGVSQSPSNKVTEKGKDVELRCDPISGHTALYWYRQSLGQGLEFLIYFQGNSAPDKSGLPSDRFSAERTGGSVSTLTIQRTQQEDSAVYLCASSLDRAGGSNQPQHFGDGTRLSIL.

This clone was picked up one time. The CDR3 nucleotides read TGTGCCACCAGTGATTCGAGGACTCGTCTGCAGGGCTACACCTTC. Its translation is CATSDSRTRLQGYTF. V is TRBV24-1 and J is TRBJ1-2; D is ambiguous. V was cut by 2 bases and J by 8 bases, with 17 bases left in between. This CDR3 has 15 residues. CDR1 is KGHDR, CDR2 SFDVKD, per germline.

CDR3 bases: TGTGCCAGCAGGAGTATCGATAATTCACCCCTCCACTTT. The encoded protein is CASRSIDNSPLHF. This chain uses TRBV25-1 with TRBJ1-6; no clear D gene. CDR1 is MGHDK, CDR2 SYGVNS, per germline. Between the trimmed V and J ends, which lost 6 bases and 5 bases, there was a span of 8 bases. This CDR3 comprises 13 residues.

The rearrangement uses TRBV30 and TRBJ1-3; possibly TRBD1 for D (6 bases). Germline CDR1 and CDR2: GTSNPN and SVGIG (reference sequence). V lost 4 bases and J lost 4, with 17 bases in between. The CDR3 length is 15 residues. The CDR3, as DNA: TGTGCCTGGATCAACAGGGCCGCAGGAGGAAACACCATATATTTT. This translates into CAWINRAAGGNTIYF. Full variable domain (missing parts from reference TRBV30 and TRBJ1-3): SQTIHQWPATLVQPVGSPLSLECTVEGTSNPNLYWYRQAAGRGLQLLFYSVGIGQISSEVPQNLSASRPQDRQFILSSKKLLLSDSGFYLCAWINRAAGGNTIYFGEGSWLTVV.